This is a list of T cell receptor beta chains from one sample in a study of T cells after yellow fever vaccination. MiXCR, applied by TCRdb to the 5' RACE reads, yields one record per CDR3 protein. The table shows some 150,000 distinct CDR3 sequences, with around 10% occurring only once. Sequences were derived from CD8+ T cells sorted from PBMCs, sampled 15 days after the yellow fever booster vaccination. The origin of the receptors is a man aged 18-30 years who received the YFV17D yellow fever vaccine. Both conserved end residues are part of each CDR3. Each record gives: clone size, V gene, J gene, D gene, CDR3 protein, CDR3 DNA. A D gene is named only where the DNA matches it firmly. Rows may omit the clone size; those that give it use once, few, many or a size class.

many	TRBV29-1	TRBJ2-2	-	CSVVWTGELFF	TGCAGCGTTGTCTGGACCGGGGAGCTGTTTTTT
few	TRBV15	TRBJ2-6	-	CATGSSRGSGANVLTF	TGTGCCACCGGAAGCAGCAGGGGCTCTGGGGCCAACGTCCTGACTTTC
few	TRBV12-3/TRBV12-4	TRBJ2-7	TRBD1	CASSAGQGHEQYF	TGTGCCAGCAGTGCCGGACAGGGGCACGAGCAGTACTTC
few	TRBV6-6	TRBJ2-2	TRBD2	CASSLTLGGGETGELFF	TGTGCCAGCAGTCTCACTCTGGGGGGGGGTGAAACCGGGGAGCTGTTTTTT
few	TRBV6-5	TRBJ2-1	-	CASSYGTPHNEQFF	TGTGCCAGCAGTTACGGGACACCTCACAATGAGCAGTTCTTC
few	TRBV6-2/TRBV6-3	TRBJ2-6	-	CASSYFGGAKGANVLTF	TGTGCCAGCAGTTACTTTGGGGGCGCGAAAGGGGCCAACGTCCTGACTTTC
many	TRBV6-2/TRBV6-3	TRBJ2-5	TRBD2	CASSYSVGLAGERRETQYF	TGTGCCAGCAGTTACTCCGTTGGACTAGCGGGGGAAAGGAGGGAGACCCAGTACTTC
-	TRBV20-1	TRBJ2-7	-	CSARASPSGEQYF	TGCAGTGCTAGAGCGTCACCCTCCGGAGAGCAGTACTTC
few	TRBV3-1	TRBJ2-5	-	CASSQESRGGQETQYF	TGTGCCAGCAGCCAAGAATCGCGAGGGGGGCAAGAGACCCAGTACTTC
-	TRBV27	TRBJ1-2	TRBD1	CASTTWGQGASSYGYTF	TGTGCCAGCACTACCTGGGGACAGGGGGCTTCTAGCTATGGCTACACCTTC
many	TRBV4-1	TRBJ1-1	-	CASSQLVQRNTEAFF	TGCGCCAGCAGCCAGCTCGTCCAGAGAAACACTGAAGCTTTCTTT
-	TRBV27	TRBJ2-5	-	CASSLMGEETQYF	TGTGCCAGCAGTTTGATGGGGGAAGAGACCCAGTACTTC
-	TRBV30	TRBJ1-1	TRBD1	CAWSLTGGELSETEAFF	TGTGCCTGGAGTTTGACAGGGGGCGAATTGTCGGAAACTGAAGCTTTCTTT
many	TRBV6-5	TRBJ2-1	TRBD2	CASSERLAGGRDEQFF	TGTGCCAGCAGCGAGAGACTAGCGGGGGGGAGAGATGAGCAGTTCTTC
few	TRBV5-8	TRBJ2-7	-	CASSAITGLEQYF	TGTGCCAGCAGCGCTATAACAGGGCTCGAGCAGTACTTC
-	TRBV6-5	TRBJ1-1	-	CASSYSRGTFEAFF	TGTGCCAGCAGTTACTCGAGAGGAACGTTTGAAGCTTTCTTT
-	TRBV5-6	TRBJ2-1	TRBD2	CASSYRTSGDEQFF	TGTGCCAGCAGCTACCGGACTAGCGGCGATGAGCAGTTCTTC
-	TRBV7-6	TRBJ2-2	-	CASSPAVPPTGELFF	TGTGCCAGCAGCCCTGCCGTACCGCCCACCGGGGAGCTGTTTTTT
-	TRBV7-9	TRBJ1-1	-	CASSSGQNTEAFF	TGTGCCAGCAGCTCCGGACAGAACACTGAAGCTTTCTTT
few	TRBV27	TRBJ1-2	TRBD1	CASSSTGQGAGYTF	TGTGCCAGCAGCTCGACGGGACAGGGGGCTGGCTACACCTTC
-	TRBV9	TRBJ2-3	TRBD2	CASSGELAGGIDTQYF	TGTGCCAGCAGCGGGGAATTAGCGGGGGGAATAGATACGCAGTATTTT
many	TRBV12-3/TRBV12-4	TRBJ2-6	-	CASSFWRVHSGANVLTF	TGTGCCAGCAGTTTTTGGCGGGTACACTCTGGGGCCAACGTCCTGACTTTC
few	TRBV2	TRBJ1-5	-	CASSVGTENQPQHF	TGTGCCAGCAGCGTTGGGACGGAGAATCAGCCCCAGCATTTT
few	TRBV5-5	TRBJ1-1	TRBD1	CASSGPTGYGTEAFF	TGTGCCAGCAGCGGCCCGACAGGGTACGGCACTGAAGCTTTCTTT
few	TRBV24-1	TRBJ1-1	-	CATSASANTEAFF	TGTGCCACCAGTGCATCGGCGAACACTGAAGCTTTCTTT
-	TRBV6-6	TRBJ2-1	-	CASSPLSLIEQFF	TGTGCCAGCAGCCCGCTCTCTCTGATTGAGCAGTTCTTC
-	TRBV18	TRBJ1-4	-	CASSPPGISNEKLFF	TGTGCCAGCTCACCTCCGGGGATCTCCAATGAAAAACTGTTTTTT
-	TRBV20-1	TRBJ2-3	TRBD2	CSALTSGGTTDTQYF	TGCAGTGCACTTACTAGCGGGGGAACCACAGATACGCAGTATTTT
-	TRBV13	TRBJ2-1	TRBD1	CASSSTNRDRGNYNEQFF	TGTGCCAGCAGCTCAACTAACAGGGACAGGGGGAATTACAATGAGCAGTTCTTC
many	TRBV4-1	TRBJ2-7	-	CASSQTTGISYEQYF	TGCGCCAGCAGCCAAACTACAGGGATCTCCTACGAGCAGTACTTC
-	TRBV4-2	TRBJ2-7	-	CASSSVAPGYEQYF	TGTGCCAGCAGTTCCGTTGCGCCCGGCTACGAGCAGTACTTC
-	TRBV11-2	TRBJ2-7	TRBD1	CASSDGTVNYEQYF	TGTGCCAGCAGCGACGGGACAGTCAACTACGAGCAGTACTTC
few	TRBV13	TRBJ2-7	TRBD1	CASSLGQGVVLEQYF	TGTGCCAGCAGCTTGGGACAGGGGGTAGTCTTAGAGCAGTACTTC
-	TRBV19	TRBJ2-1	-	CASRDGYNEQFF	TGTGCCAGTAGGGACGGATACAATGAGCAGTTCTTC
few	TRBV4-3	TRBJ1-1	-	CASSQDHRAWTEAFF	TGCGCCAGCAGTCAAGACCACAGGGCGTGGACTGAAGCTTTCTTT
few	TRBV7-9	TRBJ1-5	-	CASSSDTEPSQPQHF	TGTGCCAGCAGCTCGGACACCGAGCCTAGTCAGCCCCAGCATTTT
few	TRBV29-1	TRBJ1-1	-	CSVGKFGTEAFF	TGCAGCGTTGGGAAGTTCGGCACTGAAGCTTTCTTT
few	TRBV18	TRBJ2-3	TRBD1	CASSPAGQGAEDTQYF	TGTGCCAGCTCACCTGCGGGACAGGGGGCTGAAGATACGCAGTATTTT
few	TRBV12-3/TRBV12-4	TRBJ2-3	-	CASSFNRESTDTQYF	TGTGCCAGCAGTTTTAACAGGGAGAGCACAGATACGCAGTATTTT
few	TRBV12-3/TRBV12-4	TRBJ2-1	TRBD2	CATELAGYEQFF	TGTGCCACGGAACTAGCGGGGTATGAGCAGTTCTTC
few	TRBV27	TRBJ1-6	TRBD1	CASSSDRGAPLHF	TGTGCCAGCAGTTCTGACAGGGGGGCACCCCTCCACTTT
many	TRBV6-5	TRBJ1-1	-	CASSYSSGRAGITEAFF	TGTGCCAGCAGTTACTCGAGTGGGCGAGCCGGAATCACTGAAGCTTTCTTT
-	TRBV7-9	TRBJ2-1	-	CASSPRGRGQNNEQFF	TGTGCCAGCAGCCCCCGAGGGAGGGGGCAGAACAATGAGCAGTTCTTC
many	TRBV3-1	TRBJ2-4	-	CASSLTGTFNIQYF	TGTGCCAGCAGCCTTACCGGGACTTTCAACATTCAGTACTTC
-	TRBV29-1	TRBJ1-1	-	CSVEDSWVVRAGDTEAFF	TGCAGCGTTGAAGATTCGTGGGTTGTTAGAGCCGGGGACACTGAAGCTTTCTTT
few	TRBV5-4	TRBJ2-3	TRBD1	CASSFTGGVPDTQYF	TGTGCCAGCAGCTTTACAGGGGGCGTTCCAGATACGCAGTATTTT
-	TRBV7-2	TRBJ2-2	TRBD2	CASSPNPGGTGELFF	TGTGCCAGCAGCCCCAACCCGGGGGGTACCGGGGAGCTGTTTTTT
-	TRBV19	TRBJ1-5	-	CASSINGNSNQPQHF	TGTGCCAGTAGTATAAACGGGAATAGCAATCAGCCCCAGCATTTT
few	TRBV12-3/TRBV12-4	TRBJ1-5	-	CASSSEDSSNQPQHF	TGTGCCAGCAGTTCCGAAGACAGCTCCAATCAGCCCCAGCATTTT
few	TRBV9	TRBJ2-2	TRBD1	CASSDGETGISGELFF	TGTGCCAGCAGCGACGGGGAGACAGGGATATCCGGGGAGCTGTTTTTT
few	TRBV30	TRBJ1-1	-	CAWSVAVYTEAFF	TGTGCCTGGAGTGTGGCGGTATACACTGAAGCTTTCTTT
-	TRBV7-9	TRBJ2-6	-	CASSFIGPGANVLTF	TGTGCCAGCAGCTTCATAGGGCCTGGGGCCAACGTCCTGACTTTC